The table lists the clone carrying this T cell receptor (beta chain) with a count of one. Method: immunoSEQ multiplex PCR; TCRdb's copy keeps in-frame clones and lacks some. This table has over 85,000 clones, about 96% appearing once. The data were taken from a study of technical replicates of blood from a few donors. Trimming took 3 bases from V and 5 from J, leaving 17 bases between them. Germline V gives CDR1 MDHEN, CDR2 SYDVKM. The CDR3 has 16 residues. This clonotype was obtained from a human donor in good health. Material: T cells isolated from PBMCs. The rearrangement uses TRBV28 and TRBJ1-5; no definite D call. The CDR3 DNA reads TGTGCCAGCAGTTTTGCCGGTGTTCGGTCACATCAGCCCCAGCATTTT. Its protein product is CASSFAGVRSHQPQHF.